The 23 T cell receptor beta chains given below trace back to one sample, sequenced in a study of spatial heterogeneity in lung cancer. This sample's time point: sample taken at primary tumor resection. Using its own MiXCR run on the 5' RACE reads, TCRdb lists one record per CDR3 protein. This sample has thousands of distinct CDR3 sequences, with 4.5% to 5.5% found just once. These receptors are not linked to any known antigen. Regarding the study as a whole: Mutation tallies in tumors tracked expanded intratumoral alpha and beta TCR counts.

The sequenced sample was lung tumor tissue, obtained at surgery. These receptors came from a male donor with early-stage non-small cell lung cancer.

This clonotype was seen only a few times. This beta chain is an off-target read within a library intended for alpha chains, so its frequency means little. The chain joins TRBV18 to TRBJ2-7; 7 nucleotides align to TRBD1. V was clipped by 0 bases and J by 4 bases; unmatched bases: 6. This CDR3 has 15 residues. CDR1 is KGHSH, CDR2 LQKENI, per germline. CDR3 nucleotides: TGTGCCAGCTCACCACCAGACAGGGTATCGTACGAGCAGTACTTC. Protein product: CASSPPDRVSYEQYF.

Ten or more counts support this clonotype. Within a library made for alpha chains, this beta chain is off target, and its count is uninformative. CDR3 sequence: CASSLGGGTFNYGYTF. CDR3 nucleotides: TGTGCCAGCAGCTTAGGTGGCGGGACGTTTAACTATGGCTACACCTTC. The rearrangement joins TRBV7-2 to TRBJ1-2; D may be TRBD1 (5 bases). Germline values: CDR1 SGHTA, CDR2 FQGNSA. Trimming pared 1 base from V and 1 base from J, leaving 13 bases between. This CDR3 is 16 amino acids long.

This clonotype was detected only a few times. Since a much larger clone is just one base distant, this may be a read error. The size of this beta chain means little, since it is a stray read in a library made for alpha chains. CDR3: CAISGAGNHYEQYF. CDR3 bases: TGTGCCATCAGTGGGGCCGGAAACCACTACGAGCAGTACTTC. V gene TRBV10-3 combines with J gene TRBJ2-7, with D unresolved. The CDR3 is 14 amino acids. Trimming removed 4 bases from V and 3 bases from J, with 13 bases in between. The germline CDR1 and CDR2 sequences are ENHRY and SYGVKD.

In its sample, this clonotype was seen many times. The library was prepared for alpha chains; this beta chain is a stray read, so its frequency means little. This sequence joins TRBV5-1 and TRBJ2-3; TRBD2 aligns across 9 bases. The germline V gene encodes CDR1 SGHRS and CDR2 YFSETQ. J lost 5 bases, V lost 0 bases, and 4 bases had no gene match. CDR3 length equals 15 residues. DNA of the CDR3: TGCGCCAGCAGCTTGGCACTAGCGGGCGGAGATACGCAGTATTTT. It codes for CASSLALAGGDTQYF. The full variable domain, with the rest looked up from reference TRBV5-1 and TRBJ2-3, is KAGVTQTPRYLIKTRGQQVTLSCSPISGHRSVSWYQQTPGQGLQFLFEYFSETQRNKGNFPGRFSGRQFSNSRSEMNVSTLELGDSALYLCASSLALAGGDTQYFGPGTRLTVL.

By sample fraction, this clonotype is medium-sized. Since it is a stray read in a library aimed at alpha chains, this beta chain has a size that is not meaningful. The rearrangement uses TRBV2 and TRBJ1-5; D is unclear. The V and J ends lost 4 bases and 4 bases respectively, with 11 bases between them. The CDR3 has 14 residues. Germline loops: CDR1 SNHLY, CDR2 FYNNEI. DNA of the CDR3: TGTGCCAGCAGTGGTGTTCTCCAGAATCAGCCCCAGCATTTT. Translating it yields CASSGVLQNQPQHF.

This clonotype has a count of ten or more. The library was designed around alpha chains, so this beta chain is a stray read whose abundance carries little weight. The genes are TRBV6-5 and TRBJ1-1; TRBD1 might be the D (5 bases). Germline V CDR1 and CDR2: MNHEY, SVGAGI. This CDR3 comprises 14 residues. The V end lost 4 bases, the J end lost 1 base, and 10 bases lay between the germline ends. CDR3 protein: CASSFTTANTEAFF. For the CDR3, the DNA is TGTGCCAGCAGTTTCACGACAGCGAACACTGAAGCTTTCTTT.

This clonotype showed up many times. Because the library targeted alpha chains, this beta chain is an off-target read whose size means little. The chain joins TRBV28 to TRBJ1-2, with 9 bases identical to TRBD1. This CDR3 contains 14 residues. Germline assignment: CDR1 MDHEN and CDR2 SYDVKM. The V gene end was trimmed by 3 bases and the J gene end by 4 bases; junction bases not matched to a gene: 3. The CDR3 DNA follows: TGTGCCAGCAGTTTGGGACAGGGAGGCTATGGCTACACCTTC. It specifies CASSLGQGGYGYTF.

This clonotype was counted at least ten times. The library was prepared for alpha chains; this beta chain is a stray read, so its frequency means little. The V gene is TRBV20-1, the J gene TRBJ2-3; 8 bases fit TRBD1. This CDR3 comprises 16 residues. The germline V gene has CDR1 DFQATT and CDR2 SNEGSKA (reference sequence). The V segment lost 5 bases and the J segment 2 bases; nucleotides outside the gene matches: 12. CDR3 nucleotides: TGCAGTGCTCTTTTCTGGACAGGGCTACACACAGATACGCAGTATTTT. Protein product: CSALFWTGLHTDTQYF.

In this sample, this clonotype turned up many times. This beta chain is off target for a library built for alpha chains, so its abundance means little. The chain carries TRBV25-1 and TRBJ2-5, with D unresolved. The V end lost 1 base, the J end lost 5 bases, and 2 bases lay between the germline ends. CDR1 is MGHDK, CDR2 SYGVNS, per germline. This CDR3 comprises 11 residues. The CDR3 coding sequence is TGTGCCAGCAGTGAATGGGAGACCCAGTACTTC. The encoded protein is CASSEWETQYF.

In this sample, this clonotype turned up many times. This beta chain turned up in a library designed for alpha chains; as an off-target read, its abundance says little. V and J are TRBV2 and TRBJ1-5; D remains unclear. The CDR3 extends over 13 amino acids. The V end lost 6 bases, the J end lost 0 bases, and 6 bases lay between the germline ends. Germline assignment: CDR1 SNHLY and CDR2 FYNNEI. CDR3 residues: CASRDGSNQPQHF. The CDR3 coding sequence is TGTGCCAGCAGGGACGGTAGCAATCAGCCCCAGCATTTT.

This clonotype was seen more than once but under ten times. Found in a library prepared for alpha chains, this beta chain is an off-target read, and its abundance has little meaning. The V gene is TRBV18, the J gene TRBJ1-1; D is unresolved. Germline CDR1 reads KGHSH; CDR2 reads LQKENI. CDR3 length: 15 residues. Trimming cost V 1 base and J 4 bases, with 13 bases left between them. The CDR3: CASSPQPARSTEAFF. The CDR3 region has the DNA TGTGCCAGCTCACCACAGCCAGCCCGAAGCACTGAAGCTTTCTTT.

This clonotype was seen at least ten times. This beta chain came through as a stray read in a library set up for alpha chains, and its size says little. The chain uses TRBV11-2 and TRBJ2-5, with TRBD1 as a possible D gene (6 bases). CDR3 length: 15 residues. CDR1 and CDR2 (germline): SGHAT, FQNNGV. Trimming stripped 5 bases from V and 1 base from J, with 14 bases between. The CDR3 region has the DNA TGTGCCAGCAGCCCCCAGGGGATGAGCCAAGAGACCCAGTACTTC. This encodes CASSPQGMSQETQYF. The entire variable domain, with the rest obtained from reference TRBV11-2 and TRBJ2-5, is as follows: EAGVAQSPRYKIIEKRQSVAFWCNPISGHATLYWYQQILGQGPKLLIQFQNNGVVDDSQLPKDRFSAERLKGVDSTLKIQPAKLEDSAVYLCASSPQGMSQETQYFGPGTRLLVL.

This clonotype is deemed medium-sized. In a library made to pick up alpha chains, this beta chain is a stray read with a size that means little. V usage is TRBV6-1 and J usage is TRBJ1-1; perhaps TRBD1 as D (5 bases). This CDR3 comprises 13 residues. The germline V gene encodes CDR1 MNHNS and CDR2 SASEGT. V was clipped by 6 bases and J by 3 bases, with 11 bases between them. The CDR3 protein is CASSRDWDTEAFF. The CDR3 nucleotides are TGTGCCAGCAGCCGGGACTGGGACACTGAAGCTTTCTTT.

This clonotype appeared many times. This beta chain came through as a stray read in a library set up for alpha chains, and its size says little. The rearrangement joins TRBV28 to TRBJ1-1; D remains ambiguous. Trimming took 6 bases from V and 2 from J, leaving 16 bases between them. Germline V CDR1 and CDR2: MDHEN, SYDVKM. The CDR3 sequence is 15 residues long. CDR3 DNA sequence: TGTGCCAGCAGCCCAGTCGCCGCCTCTAACACTGAAGCTTTCTTT. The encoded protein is CASSPVAASNTEAFF.

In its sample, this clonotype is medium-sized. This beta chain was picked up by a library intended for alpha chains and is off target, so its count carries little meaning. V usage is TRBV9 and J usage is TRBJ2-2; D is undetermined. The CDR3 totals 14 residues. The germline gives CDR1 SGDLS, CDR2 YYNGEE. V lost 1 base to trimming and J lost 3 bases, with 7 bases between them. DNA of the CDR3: TGTGCCAGCAGCGTATTCGACCACACCGGGGAGCTGTTTTTT. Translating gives CASSVFDHTGELFF.

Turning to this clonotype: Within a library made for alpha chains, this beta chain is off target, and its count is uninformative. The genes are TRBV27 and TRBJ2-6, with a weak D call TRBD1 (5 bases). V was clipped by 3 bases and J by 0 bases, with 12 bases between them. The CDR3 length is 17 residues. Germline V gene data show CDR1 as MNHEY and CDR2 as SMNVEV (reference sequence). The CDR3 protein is CASSLLSDSSGANVLTF. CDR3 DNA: TGTGCCAGCAGTTTGCTATCAGACAGCTCTGGGGCCAACGTCCTGACTTTC.

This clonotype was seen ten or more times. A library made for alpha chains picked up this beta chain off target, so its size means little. CDR3 sequence reads: CASSLVPVGAKNIQYF. The CDR3 bases are TGTGCCAGCAGCTTAGTTCCGGTTGGAGCCAAAAACATTCAGTACTTC. This rearrangement joins TRBV7-9 to TRBJ2-4; unclear D gene. This CDR3 spans 16 amino acids. The V and J ends lost 1 base and 0 bases respectively, with 10 bases between them. CDR1 and CDR2 (germline): SEHNR, FQNEAQ (reference sequence).

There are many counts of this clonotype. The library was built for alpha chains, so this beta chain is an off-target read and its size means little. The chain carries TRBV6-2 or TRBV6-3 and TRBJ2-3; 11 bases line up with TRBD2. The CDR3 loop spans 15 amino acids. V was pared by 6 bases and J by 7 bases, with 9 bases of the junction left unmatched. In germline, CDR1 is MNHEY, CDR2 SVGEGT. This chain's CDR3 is CASSRGTSGSHTQYF. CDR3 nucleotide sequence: TGTGCCAGCAGCCGAGGGACTAGCGGATCACATACGCAGTATTTT.

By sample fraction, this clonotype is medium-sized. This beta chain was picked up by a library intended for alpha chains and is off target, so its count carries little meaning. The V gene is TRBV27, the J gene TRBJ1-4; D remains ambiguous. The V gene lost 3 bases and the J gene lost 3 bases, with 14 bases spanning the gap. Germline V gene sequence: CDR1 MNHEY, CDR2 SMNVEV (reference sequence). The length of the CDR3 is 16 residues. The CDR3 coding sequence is TGTGCCAGCAGTTTGAATCGGCTCTCAGCTAATGAAAAACTGTTTTTT. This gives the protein CASSLNRLSANEKLFF.

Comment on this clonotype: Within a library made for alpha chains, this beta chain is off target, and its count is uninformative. The CDR3 reads CASSLGGTGVYEQYV. The CDR3 DNA reads TGTGCCAGCAGCTTGGGAGGGACAGGGGTCTACGAGCAGTACGTC. The chain carries TRBV5-5 and TRBJ2-7, with TRBD1 identical over 10 bases. V dropped 0 bases and J dropped 3; count of bases not matched to a gene: 3. Germline loops: CDR1 SGHKS, CDR2 YYEKEE (reference sequence). The CDR3 consists of 15 residues.

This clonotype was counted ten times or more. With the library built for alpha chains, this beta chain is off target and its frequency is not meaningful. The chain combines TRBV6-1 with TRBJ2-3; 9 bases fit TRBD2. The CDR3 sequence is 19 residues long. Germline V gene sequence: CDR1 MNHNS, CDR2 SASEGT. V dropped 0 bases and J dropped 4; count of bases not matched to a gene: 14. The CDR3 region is CASSEASWVLAGEADTQYF. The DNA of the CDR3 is TGTGCCAGCAGTGAAGCGAGTTGGGTATTAGCGGGAGAAGCAGATACGCAGTATTTT.

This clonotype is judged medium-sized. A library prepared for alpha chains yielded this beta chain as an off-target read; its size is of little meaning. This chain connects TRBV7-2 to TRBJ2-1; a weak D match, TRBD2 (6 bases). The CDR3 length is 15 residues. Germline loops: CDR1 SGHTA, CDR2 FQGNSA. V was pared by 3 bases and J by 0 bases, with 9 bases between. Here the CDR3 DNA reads TGTGCCAGCAGCTTTAGCGGTAGCTCCTACAATGAGCAGTTCTTC. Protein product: CASSFSGSSYNEQFF.

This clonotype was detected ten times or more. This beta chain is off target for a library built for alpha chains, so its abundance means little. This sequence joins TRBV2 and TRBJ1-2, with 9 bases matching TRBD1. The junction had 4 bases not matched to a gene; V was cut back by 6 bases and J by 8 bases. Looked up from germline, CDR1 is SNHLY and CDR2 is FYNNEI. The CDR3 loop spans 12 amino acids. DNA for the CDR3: TGTGCCAGCAGGGGACAGGGATGGGGCTACACCTTC. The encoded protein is CASRGQGWGYTF.